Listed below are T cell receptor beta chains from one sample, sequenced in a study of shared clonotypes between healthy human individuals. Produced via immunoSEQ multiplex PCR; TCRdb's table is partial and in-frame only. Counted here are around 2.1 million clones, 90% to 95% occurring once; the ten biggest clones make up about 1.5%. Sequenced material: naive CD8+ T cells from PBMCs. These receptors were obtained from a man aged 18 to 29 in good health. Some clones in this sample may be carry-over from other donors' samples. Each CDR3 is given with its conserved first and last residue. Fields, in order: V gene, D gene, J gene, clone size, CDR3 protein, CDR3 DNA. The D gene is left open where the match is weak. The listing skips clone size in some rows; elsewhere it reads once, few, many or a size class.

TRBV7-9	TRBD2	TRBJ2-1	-	CASSPGTSGPYNEQFF	TGTGCCAGCAGTCCCGGGACTAGCGGCCCATACAATGAGCAGTTCTTC
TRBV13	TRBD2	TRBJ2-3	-	CASSSLAPDTQYF	TGTGCCAGCAGCTCACTAGCGCCAGATACGCAGTATTTT
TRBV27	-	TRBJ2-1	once	CASSLGPLNEQFF	TGTGCCAGCAGTTTAGGTCCTCTCAATGAGCAGTTCTTC
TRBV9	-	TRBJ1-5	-	CASSDGYSNQPQHF	TGTGCCAGCAGCGATGGTTATAGCAATCAGCCCCAGCATTTT
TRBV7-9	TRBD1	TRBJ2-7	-	CASSPRTGGNEQYF	TGTGCCAGCAGCCCCAGGACAGGGGGGAATGAGCAGTACTTC
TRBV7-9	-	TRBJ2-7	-	CASSRDDWTVSSYEQYF	TGTGCCAGCAGCCGCGATGATTGGACGGTGAGCTCCTACGAGCAGTACTTC
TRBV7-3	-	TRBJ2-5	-	CASSQRGETQYF	TGTGCCAGCAGCCAGAGGGGAGAGACCCAGTACTTC
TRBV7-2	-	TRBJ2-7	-	CASSLAGPGRDGQYF	TGTGCCAGCAGCTTAGCAGGTCCGGGGCGTGACGGGCAGTACTTC
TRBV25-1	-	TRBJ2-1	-	CASSLTPPGSYYNEQFF	TGTGCCAGCAGTTTAACCCCCCCGGGGTCCTACTACAATGAGCAGTTCTTC
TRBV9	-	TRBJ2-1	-	CASSVQLSYNEQFF	TGTGCCAGCAGCGTTCAACTTTCATACAATGAGCAGTTCTTC
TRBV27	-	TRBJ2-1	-	CASSPGTDDFLNEQFF	TGTGCCAGCAGCCCTGGGACGGACGACTTCCTCAATGAGCAGTTCTTC
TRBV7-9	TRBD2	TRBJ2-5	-	CASSSAGVGETQYF	TGTGCCAGCAGCTCGGCGGGAGTAGGAGAGACCCAGTACTTC
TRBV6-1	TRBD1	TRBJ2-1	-	CASSTDRGPYNEQFF	TGTGCCAGCAGCACCGACAGGGGCCCCTACAATGAGCAGTTCTTC
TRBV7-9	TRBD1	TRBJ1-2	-	CASSLDRAHGYTF	TGTGCCAGCAGCTTGGACAGGGCCCATGGCTACACCTTC
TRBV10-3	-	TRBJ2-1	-	CAINNSPEGYNEQFF	TGTGCCATTAACAACTCACCCGAAGGGTACAATGAGCAGTTCTTC
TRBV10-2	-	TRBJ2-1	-	CASSDKRAEGPFEFF	TGCGCCAGCAGTGATAAGCGTGCGGAGGGCCCTTTCGAGTTCTTC
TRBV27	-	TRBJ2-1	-	CASSSRGSYNEQFF	TGTGCCAGCAGTTCCAGGGGAAGCTACAATGAGCAGTTCTTC
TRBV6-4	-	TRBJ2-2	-	CASSDSPAPNTGELFF	TGTGCCAGCAGTGACTCCCCGGCGCCGAACACCGGGGAGCTGTTTTTT
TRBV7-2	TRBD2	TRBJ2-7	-	CASSLEGRAAEQYF	TGTGCCAGCAGCTTAGAAGGGAGGGCGGCTGAGCAGTACTTC
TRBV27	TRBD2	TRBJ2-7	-	CASSVYPSGRNYEQYF	TGTGCCAGCAGTGTATACCCTAGCGGGAGGAACTACGAGCAGTACTTC
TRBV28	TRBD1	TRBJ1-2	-	CASSFEGAHGYTF	TGTGCCAGCAGTTTCGAGGGGGCGCATGGCTACACCTTC
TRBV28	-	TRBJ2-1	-	CASSSSSEQFF	TGTGCCAGCAGTTCCTCTAGTGAGCAGTTCTTC
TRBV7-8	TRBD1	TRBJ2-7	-	CASSRGQDSYEQYF	TGTGCCAGCAGCCGGGGACAGGATTCCTACGAGCAGTACTTC
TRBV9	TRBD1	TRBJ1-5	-	CASSRQGSNQPQHF	TGTGCCAGCAGCCGACAGGGAAGCAATCAGCCCCAGCATTTT
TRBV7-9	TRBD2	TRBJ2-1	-	CASSSRTSGRDEQFF	TGTGCCAGCAGCTCAAGGACTAGCGGGAGGGATGAGCAGTTCTTC
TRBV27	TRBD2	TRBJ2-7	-	CASSIIPISGRSDEQYF	TGTGCCAGCAGCATTATCCCCATTAGCGGGAGATCCGACGAGCAGTACTTC
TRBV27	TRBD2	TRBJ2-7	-	CASSLSPWGGEQYF	TGTGCCAGCAGTTTATCCCCTTGGGGGGGCGAGCAGTACTTC
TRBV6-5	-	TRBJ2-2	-	CASSSTTNTGELFF	TGTGCCAGCAGCAGTACAACGAACACCGGGGAGCTGTTTTTT
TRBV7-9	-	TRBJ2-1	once	CASSPMIRGRDEQFF	TGTGCCAGCAGCCCTATGATCAGGGGTCGGGATGAGCAGTTCTTC
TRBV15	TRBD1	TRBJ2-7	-	CATSNSGTGFHEQYF	TGTGCCACCAGCAACTCCGGGACAGGGTTTCACGAGCAGTACTTC
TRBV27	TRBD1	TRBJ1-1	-	CASSSPGQGNTEAFF	TGTGCCAGCAGTTCACCGGGACAGGGGAACACTGAAGCTTTCTTT
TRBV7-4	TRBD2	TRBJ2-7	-	CASGSSGRSYEQYF	TGTGCCAGCGGCTCTAGCGGGAGGTCCTACGAGCAGTACTTC
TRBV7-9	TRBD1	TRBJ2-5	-	CASSLFVGQGETQYF	TGTGCCAGCAGCTTATTTGTTGGACAGGGGGAGACCCAGTACTTC
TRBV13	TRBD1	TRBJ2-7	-	CASSTRRQGSYEQYF	TGTGCCAGCAGCACGCGAAGACAGGGTTCCTACGAGCAGTACTTC
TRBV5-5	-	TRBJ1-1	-	CASSLHRSTEAFF	TGTGCCAGCAGCTTGCACAGGTCCACTGAAGCTTTCTTT
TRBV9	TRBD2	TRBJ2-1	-	CASSVASGRASREQFF	TGTGCCAGCAGCGTAGCCAGCGGGAGGGCCTCTCGGGAGCAGTTCTTC
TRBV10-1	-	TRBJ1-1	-	CASSDGGAEAFF	TGCGCCAGCAGTGACGGGGGAGCTGAAGCTTTCTTT
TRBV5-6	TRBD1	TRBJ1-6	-	CASTRGQAVRSYNSPLHF	TGTGCCAGCACCCGGGGACAGGCCGTAAGGTCCTATAATTCACCCCTCCACTTT
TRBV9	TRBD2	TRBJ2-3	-	CASSVGVLLAGGIDTQYF	TGTGCCAGCAGCGTAGGGGTTTTGCTAGCGGGAGGAATAGATACGCAGTATTTT
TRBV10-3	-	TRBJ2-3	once	CAISEIRGRGTDTQYF	TGTGCCATCAGTGAGATTCGGGGCCGCGGCACAGATACGCAGTATTTT
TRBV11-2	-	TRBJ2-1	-	CASSPPLGAEQFF	TGTGCCAGCAGCCCCCCGCTGGGGGCTGAGCAGTTCTTC